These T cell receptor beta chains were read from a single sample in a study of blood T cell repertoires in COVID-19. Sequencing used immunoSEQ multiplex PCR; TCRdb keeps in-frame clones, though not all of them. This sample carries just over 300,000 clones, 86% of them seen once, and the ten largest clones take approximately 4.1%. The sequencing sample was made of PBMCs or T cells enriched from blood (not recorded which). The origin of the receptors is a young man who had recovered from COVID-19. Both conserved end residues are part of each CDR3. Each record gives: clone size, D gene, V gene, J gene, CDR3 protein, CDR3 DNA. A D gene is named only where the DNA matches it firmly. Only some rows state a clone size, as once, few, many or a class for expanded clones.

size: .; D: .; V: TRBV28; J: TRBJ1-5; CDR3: CASRLISRGSNQPQHF; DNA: TGTGCCAGCAGGCTTATCTCCAGGGGCAGCAATCAGCCCCAGCATTTT
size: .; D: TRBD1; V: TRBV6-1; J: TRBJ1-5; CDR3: CASSEAYRGRQPQHF; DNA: TGTGCCAGCAGTGAAGCTTACAGGGGAAGGCAGCCCCAGCATTTT
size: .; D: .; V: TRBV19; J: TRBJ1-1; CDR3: CASSIGAETGESAFF; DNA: TGTGCCAGTAGTATAGGTGCGGAGACGGGTGAGTCAGCTTTCTTT
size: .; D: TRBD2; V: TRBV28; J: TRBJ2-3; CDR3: CASLLRGGADTQYF; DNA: TGTGCCAGCTTATTGCGGGGAGGGGCAGATACGCAGTATTTT
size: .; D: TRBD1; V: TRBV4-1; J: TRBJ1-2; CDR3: CASSHIGTGLANYGYTF; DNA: TGCGCCAGCAGCCACATCGGGACAGGGTTAGCTAACTATGGCTACACCTTC
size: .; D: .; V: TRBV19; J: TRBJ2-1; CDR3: CASSIDLADGSSYNEQFF; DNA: TGTGCCAGTAGTATAGATTTAGCCGATGGAAGCTCCTACAATGAGCAGTTCTTC
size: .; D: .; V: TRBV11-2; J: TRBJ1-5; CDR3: CASSLAPLNQPQHF; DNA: TGTGCCAGCAGCTTAGCCCCTCTCAATCAGCCCCAGCATTTT
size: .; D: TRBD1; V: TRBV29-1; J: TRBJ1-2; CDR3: CSAGGDSGYTF; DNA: TGCAGCGCAGGGGGAGACAGCGGCTACACCTTC
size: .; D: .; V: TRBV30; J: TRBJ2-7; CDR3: CAWSAGNYEQYF; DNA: TGTGCCTGGAGTGCAGGGAACTACGAGCAGTACTTC
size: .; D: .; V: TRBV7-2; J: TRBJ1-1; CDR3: CASSLDRAPAFF; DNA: TGTGCCAGCAGCTTAGACAGGGCGCCAGCTTTCTTT
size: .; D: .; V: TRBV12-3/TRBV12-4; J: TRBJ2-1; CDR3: CASSQNEQFF; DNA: TGTGCCAGCAGTCAGAATGAGCAGTTCTTC
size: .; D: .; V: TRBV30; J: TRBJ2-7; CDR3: CAWSLGEAYEQYF; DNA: TGTGCCTGGAGTCTAGGGGAGGCCTACGAGCAGTACTTC
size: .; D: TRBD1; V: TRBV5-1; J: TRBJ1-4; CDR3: CASSLTGGPNEKLFF; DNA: TGCGCCAGCAGCTTGACAGGGGGACCTAATGAAAAACTGTTTTTT
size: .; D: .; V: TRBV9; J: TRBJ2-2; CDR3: CASSVIQGNTGELFF; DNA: TGTGCCAGCAGCGTGATACAGGGAAACACCGGGGAGCTGTTTTTT
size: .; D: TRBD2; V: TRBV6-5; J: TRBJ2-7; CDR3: CASGPDETSGYEQYF; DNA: TGTGCCAGCGGCCCTGACGAGACTAGCGGCTACGAGCAGTACTTC
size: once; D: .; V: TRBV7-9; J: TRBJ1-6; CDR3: CASSSLRDNSPLHF; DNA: TGTGCCAGCAGCTCTCTGCGGGATAATTCACCCCTCCACTTT
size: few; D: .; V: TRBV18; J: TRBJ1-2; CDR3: CASSPPEGQYGYTF; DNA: TGTGCCAGCTCACCACCGGAGGGGCAGTACGGCTACACCTTC
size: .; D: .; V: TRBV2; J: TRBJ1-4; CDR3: CASRRGATGTNEKLFF; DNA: TGTGCCAGCCGCCGGGGGGCTACGGGAACTAATGAAAAACTGTTTTTT
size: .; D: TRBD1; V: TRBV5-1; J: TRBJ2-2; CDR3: CASGRTGDYFSAGELFF; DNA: TGCGCCAGTGGGCGGACAGGGGATTATTTCTCCGCCGGGGAGCTGTTTTTT
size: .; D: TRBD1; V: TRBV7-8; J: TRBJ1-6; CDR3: CASSTGQGTPLHF; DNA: TGTGCCAGCAGCACGGGACAGGGGACACCCCTCCACTTT
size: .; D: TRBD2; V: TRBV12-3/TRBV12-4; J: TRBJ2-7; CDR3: CASSTGLAVQYF; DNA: TGTGCCAGCAGCACGGGACTAGCAGTGCAGTACTTC
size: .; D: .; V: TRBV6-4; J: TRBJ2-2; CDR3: CASSQQASGELFF; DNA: TGTGCCAGCAGTCAGCAGGCATCCGGGGAGCTGTTTTTT
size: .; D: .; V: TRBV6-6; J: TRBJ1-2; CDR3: CASSYSAGGLNYGYTF; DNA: TGTGCCAGCAGTTACTCAGCGGGGGGCCTTAACTATGGCTACACCTTC
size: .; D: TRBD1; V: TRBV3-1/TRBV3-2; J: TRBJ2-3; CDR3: CASSPGQGRTHTDTQYF; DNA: TGTGCCAGCAGCCCAGGACAGGGGAGGACACACACAGATACGCAGTATTTT
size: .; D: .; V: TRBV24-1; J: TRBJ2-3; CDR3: CATGATTSTDTQYF; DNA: TGTGCCACCGGGGCGACGACGAGCACAGATACGCAGTATTTT
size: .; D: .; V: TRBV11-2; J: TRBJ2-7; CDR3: CASSPGTTTPGAYEQYF; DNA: TGTGCCAGCAGCCCGGGGACCACCACCCCGGGGGCCTACGAGCAGTACTTC
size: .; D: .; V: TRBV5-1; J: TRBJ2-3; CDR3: CASSWSLADSTDTQYF; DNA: TGCGCCAGCAGTTGGTCTTTAGCGGACAGCACAGATACGCAGTATTTT
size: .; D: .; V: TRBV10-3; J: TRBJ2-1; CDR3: CAIKAAGTNYNEQFF; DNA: TGTGCCATCAAGGCAGCCGGGACAAATTACAATGAGCAGTTCTTC
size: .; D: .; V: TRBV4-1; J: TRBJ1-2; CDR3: CASSPNTAYGYTF; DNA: TGCGCCAGCAGCCCGAACACCGCCTATGGCTACACCTTC
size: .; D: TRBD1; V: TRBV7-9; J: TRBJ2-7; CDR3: CASSLASPGGSYEQYF; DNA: TGTGCCAGCAGCTTAGCCTCCCCAGGGGGCAGCTACGAGCAGTACTTC
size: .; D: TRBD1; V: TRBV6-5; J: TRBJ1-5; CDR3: CASRTGGVSNQPQHF; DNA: TGTGCCAGCAGAACAGGGGGGGTTAGCAATCAGCCCCAGCATTTT
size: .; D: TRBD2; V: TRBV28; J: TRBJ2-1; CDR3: CASSLPYTSGRTNEQFF; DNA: TGTGCCAGCAGTTTACCCTATACTAGCGGGAGAACCAATGAGCAGTTCTTC
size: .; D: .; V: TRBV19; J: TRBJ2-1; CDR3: CASSFISRTKTYNEQFF; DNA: TGTGCCAGTAGTTTTATTTCGAGGACAAAGACTTACAATGAGCAGTTCTTC
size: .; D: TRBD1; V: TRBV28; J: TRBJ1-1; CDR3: CASSQPPGQGDTEAFF; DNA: TGTGCCAGCAGTCAACCTCCGGGACAGGGTGACACTGAAGCTTTCTTT
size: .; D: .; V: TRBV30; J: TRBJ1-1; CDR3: CAWSVNSPEAFF; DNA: TGTGCCTGGAGTGTTAACAGCCCTGAAGCTTTCTTT
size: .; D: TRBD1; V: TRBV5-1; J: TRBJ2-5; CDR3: CASRRTGDYQETQYF; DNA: TGCGCCAGCAGAAGGACAGGGGATTACCAAGAGACCCAGTACTTC
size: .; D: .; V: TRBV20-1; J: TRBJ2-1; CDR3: CSVYGSYEQFF; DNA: TGCAGTGTATACGGGAGCTATGAGCAGTTCTTC
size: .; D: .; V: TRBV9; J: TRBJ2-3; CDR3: CASRPRPDGVRTDTQYF; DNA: TGTGCCAGCAGACCACGCCCCGACGGAGTAAGAACAGATACGCAGTATTTT
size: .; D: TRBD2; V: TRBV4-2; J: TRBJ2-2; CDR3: CASSRPWRESGELFF; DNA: TGTGCCAGCAGCCGCCCGTGGCGGGAGTCCGGGGAGCTGTTTTTT
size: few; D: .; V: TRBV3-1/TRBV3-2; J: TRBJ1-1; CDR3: CASSHSQVLVNTEAFF; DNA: TGTGCCAGCAGCCATTCCCAGGTCCTTGTGAACACTGAAGCTTTCTTT
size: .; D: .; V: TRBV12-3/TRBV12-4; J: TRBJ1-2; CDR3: CASSLDRATGYTF; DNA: TGTGCCAGCAGTTTAGACAGGGCCACTGGCTACACCTTC